The TCR beta chain described here comes from a study of PD-1 blockade in classical Hodgkin lymphoma. In the study overall: Patients received nivolumab 3 mg/kg intravenously every 2 weeks.

Profiling relied on immunoSEQ multiplex PCR, and the TCRdb table lists in-frame clones only, not all of them. The table lists about 44,000 clones, about 70% of them singletons, with approximately 3% in the top ten. This sample's time point: cycle 4 day 1 (C4D1), after less than 7 weeks of nivolumab. Relapse was seen in all patients after autologous stem cell transplantation, and brentuximab vedotin exposure was variable. Germline V gives CDR1 SGHDT, CDR2 YYEEEE. CDR3 length equals 13 residues. V was trimmed by 4 bases and J by 3 bases, leaving 8 bases between them. This chain uses TRBV5-6 with TRBJ1-5, with D uncertain. This receptor was taken from a human donor with classical Hodgkin lymphoma. The starting material was peripheral blood mononuclear cells (PBMCs), obtained before the fourth cycle of nivolumab. CDR3 DNA: TGTGCCAGCAGCCTTGACCTCAATCAGCCCCAGCATTTT. This gives the protein CASSLDLNQPQHF.